The 12 T cell receptor beta chains presented below share a single source sample, sequenced in a study of blood T cells in healthy people across ages. It was with a sample-barcoded 5' primer and a J-beta primer mix that a second PCR of about 7 to 12 cycles was run. TCRdb re-analysed the 5' RACE reads in MiXCR, keeping a single row per CDR3 protein. The sample shows around 800,000 distinct CDR3 sequences, less than 80% of them seen only once. Sequenced input: blood. Receptors originate from a young man in good health.

As regards this clonotype: The germline gene is not matched at one end of the junction; a read error may be the cause. The rearrangement links TRBV13 to TRBJ2-5; D call uncertain. The J call may be in error: the DNA end matches TRBJ2-7 better. The germline V gene encodes CDR1 PRHDT and CDR2 FYEKMQ (reference sequence). The CDR3 loop spans 13 amino acids. The CDR3 protein is CASSIGRYNEQYF. The DNA for the CDR3 is TGTGCCAGCAGCATAGGACGTTACAACGAGCAGTACTTC.

This sequence joins TRBV6-5 and TRBJ2-1; 9 nucleotides align to TRBD2. J was trimmed by 7 bases and V by 10 bases; bases with no gene match: 14. CDR1 MNHEY and CDR2 SVGAGI come from the germline V gene. This CDR3 region has 15 residues. CDR3 sequence (DNA): TGTGCCACCCGGGGTTTTGGCGGGGGGGCAAATGAGCAGTTCTTC. Translation gives CATRGFGGGANEQFF.

This sequence joins TRBV5-4 and TRBJ2-5; D assignment may be TRBD1 or TRBD2 (5 bases each). The germline CDR1 and CDR2 sequences are SGHNT and YYREEE (reference sequence). This CDR3 has 14 residues. Trimming removed 4 bases from V and 2 bases from J, with 12 bases in between. In DNA, the CDR3 is TGTGCCAGCAGCCCCCGGGACGGACAAGAGACCCAGTACTTC. Amino acid sequence: CASSPRDGQETQYF.

V usage is TRBV5-4 and J usage is TRBJ1-6; a weak D match, TRBD1 (6 bases). Germline V gene data show CDR1 as SGHNT and CDR2 as YYREEE (reference sequence). CDR3 length: 14 amino acids. Trimming stripped 3 bases from V and 7 bases from J, with 11 bases between. CDR3 in amino acids: CASSSTGRNSPLHF. Written as DNA, the CDR3 is TGTGCCAGCAGCTCCACAGGGAGGAATTCACCCCTCCACTTT.

CDR3 bases: TGTGCCAGCAGCGCACGACAGGGTGCCAAAAACATTCAGTACTTC. Protein product: CASSARQGAKNIQYF. V usage is TRBV9 and J usage is TRBJ2-4, with 7 bases matching TRBD1. The CDR3 sequence is 15 residues long. Germline V gene lookup returns CDR1 SGDLS and CDR2 YYNGEE. With V trimmed by 3 bases and J by 1 base, 4 bases remained unmatched.

This chain connects TRBV6-5 to TRBJ1-1; D is perhaps TRBD1 (5 bases). V lost 2 bases and J lost 3, with 10 bases in between. Germline CDR1 is MNHEY and CDR2 is SVGAGI. There are 14 residues in the CDR3. This CDR3 reads CASSYGAAYTEAFF. For the CDR3, the DNA is TGTGCCAGCAGTTACGGGGCAGCCTACACTGAAGCTTTCTTT.

The chain has TRBV6-2 or TRBV6-3 and TRBJ2-7; D may match TRBD1 or TRBD2 (5 bases each). The CDR3 is 13 amino acids. V was clipped by 8 bases and J by 1 base, with 12 bases between them. Per germline, CDR1 MNHEY and CDR2 SVGEGT. The CDR3 DNA reads as TGTGCCAGCGGCCGGGACGCATCCTACGAGCAGTACTTC. Translation gives CASGRDASYEQYF.

V and J are TRBV12-3 or TRBV12-4 and TRBJ2-3; possibly TRBD1 for D (5 bases). This CDR3 spans 13 amino acids. The V gene lost 6 bases and the J gene lost 4 bases, with 11 bases spanning the gap. CDR3 amino acids: CASSWGFSDTQYF. Here the CDR3 DNA reads TGTGCCAGCAGCTGGGGCTTTTCAGATACGCAGTATTTT.

This rearrangement joins TRBV29-1 to TRBJ1-4; D is ambiguous. CDR1 is SQVTM and CDR2 is ANQGSEA in the germline V gene. This CDR3 contains 16 residues. V was shortened by 4 bases and J by 5 bases, with 20 bases between the two germline ends. CDR3 nucleotides: TGCAGCGTTGTGGCTCCTCGTGGCGAATCGAATGAAAAACTGTTTTTT. Amino acids: CSVVAPRGESNEKLFF. The full variable domain, in which reference TRBV29-1 and TRBJ1-4 provide the parts outside the CDR3, is SAVISQKPSRDICQRGTSLTIQCQVDSQVTMMFWYRQQPGQSLTLIATANQGSEATYESGFVIDKFPISRPNLTFSTLTVSNMSPEDSSIYLCSVVAPRGESNEKLFFGSGTQLSVL.

The chain employs TRBV28 and TRBJ2-7; D perhaps matches TRBD1 (5 bases). The V gene lost 3 bases and the J gene lost 0 bases, with 9 bases spanning the gap. The CDR3 contains 14 residues. Germline CDR1 MDHEN, CDR2 SYDVKM. CDR3 sequence reads: CASSLSTVSYEQYF. In nucleotides, the CDR3 is TGTGCCAGCAGTTTGTCGACAGTCTCCTACGAGCAGTACTTC.

CDR3 residues: CASNQNSEAFF. The DNA for the CDR3 is TGTGCCAGCAATCAAAACTCTGAAGCTTTCTTT. The rearrangement uses TRBV6-5 and TRBJ1-1; D not resolved. The germline V gene encodes CDR1 MNHEY and CDR2 SVGAGI. This CDR3 comprises 11 residues. V was shortened by 7 bases and J by 6 bases, with 9 bases between the two germline ends.

The V and J genes are TRBV10-3 and TRBJ2-2; 7 nucleotides line up with TRBD2. The V and J ends lost 10 bases and 0 bases, in that order; junction bases with no gene match: 8. CDR1 and CDR2 (germline): ENHRY, SYGVKD. The CDR3 consists of 15 residues. This chain's CDR3 is CATGRDPANTGELFF. The CDR3 DNA sequence: TGTGCCACGGGGAGGGACCCGGCGAACACCGGGGAGCTGTTTTTT.